This TCR beta chain came from a study of blood T cell repertoires in COVID-19. In the study overall: From the United States, Italy and Spain came samples of acute and convalescent COVID-19. PBMCs, B-cell-depleted T cells, or T cells were the source of the cDNA or gDNA that made up the material.

This CDR3 contains 15 residues. The junction had 5 bases not matched to a gene; V was cut back by 3 bases and J by 3 bases. Germline-derived CDR1 and CDR2 are LNHDA and SQIVND (reference sequence). In the source study's methods: Amplification of reference gene primers provided the estimated nucleated cell counts. The repertoire was sequenced with immunoSEQ multiplex PCR; TCRdb's copy has only in-frame clones and lacks some. Clonal size and the V and J genes are those of that table, whereas D and trimming came from the DNA. The profile covers 220,000 or so clones, with more than 65% appearing a single time and 2% to 2.5% taken by the ten largest.

The TCR originated in a woman aged 55-69 years with acute or convalescent COVID-19. The sequenced sample was peripheral blood. This sequence joins TRBV19 and TRBJ1-2, with 9 bases identical to TRBD1. In nucleotides, the CDR3 is TGTGCCAGTAGTATGGGACAGGGAGTTTACTATGGCTACACCTTC. Encoded protein: CASSMGQGVYYGYTF. The full variable domain, completed using reference TRBV19 and TRBJ1-2, is DGGITQSPKYLFRKEGQNVTLSCEQNLNHDAMYWYRQDPGQGLRLIYYSQIVNDFQKGDIAEGYSVSREKKESFPLTVTSAQKNPTAFYLCASSMGQGVYYGYTFGSGTRLTVV.